This TCR beta chain was captured by sequencing in a study of shared clonotypes between healthy human individuals. Details on this clone: As yet, its antigen is unknown.

This table comes from immunoSEQ multiplex PCR, and its TCRdb copy is limited to in-frame clones, with some not included. The sample has 740,000 or so clones; approximately 73% are singletons. Points from the study as a whole: Sequencing of the sorted subsets was shown by rarefaction to be incomplete despite large depth.

There were no recent acute infections or vaccinations among the donors, who were healthy HIV-negative adults. Into CD45RA+ naive and CD45RA-negative memory subsets, the CD4+ cells were split. The CDR3 extends over 16 amino acids. CDR1 is LNHDA, CDR2 SQIVND, per germline (reference sequence). Trimming pared 0 bases from V and 4 bases from J, leaving 13 bases between. The specimen was memory CD4+ T cells sorted from blood. Documented subset: CD45RA-negative fraction. The clonotype was recovered from a woman in her 30s in good health. V and J are TRBV19 and TRBJ2-1, with D perhaps assigned TRBD1 or TRBD2 (7 bases each). CDR3 amino acids: CASSIEAQGGYNEQFF. For the CDR3, the DNA is TGTGCCAGTAGTATAGAAGCCCAGGGGGGGTACAATGAGCAGTTCTTC.